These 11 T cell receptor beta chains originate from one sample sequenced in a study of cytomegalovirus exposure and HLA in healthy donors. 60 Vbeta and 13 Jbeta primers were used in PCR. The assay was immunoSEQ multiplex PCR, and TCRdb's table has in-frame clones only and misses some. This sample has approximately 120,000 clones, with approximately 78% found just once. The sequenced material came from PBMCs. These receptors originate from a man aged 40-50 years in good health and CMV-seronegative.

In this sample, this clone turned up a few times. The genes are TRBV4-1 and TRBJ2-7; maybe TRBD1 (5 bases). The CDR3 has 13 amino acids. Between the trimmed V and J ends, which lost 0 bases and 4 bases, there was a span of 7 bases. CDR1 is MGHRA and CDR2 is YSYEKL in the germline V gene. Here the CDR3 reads CASSQEQGYEQYF. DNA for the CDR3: TGCGCCAGCAGCCAAGAGCAGGGTTACGAGCAGTACTTC.

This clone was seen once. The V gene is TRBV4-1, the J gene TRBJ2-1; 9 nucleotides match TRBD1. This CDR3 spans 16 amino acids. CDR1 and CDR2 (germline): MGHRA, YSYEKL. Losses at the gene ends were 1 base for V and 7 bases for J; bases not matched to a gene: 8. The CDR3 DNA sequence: TGCGCCAGCAGCCAAGTGGGGGGACAGGGTCCTAATGAGCAGTTCTTC. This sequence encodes CASSQVGGQGPNEQFF.

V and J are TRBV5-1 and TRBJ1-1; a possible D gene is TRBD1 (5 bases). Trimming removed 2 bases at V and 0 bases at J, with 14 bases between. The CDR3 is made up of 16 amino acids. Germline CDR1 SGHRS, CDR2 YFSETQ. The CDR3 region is CASSLGQTEMNTEAFF. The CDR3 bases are TGCGCCAGCAGCTTAGGCCAGACAGAAATGAACACTGAAGCTTTCTTT.

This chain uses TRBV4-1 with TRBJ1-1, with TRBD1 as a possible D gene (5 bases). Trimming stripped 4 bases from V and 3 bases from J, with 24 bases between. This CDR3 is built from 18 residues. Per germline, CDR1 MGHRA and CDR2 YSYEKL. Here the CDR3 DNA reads TGCGCCAGCAGCCTACCCAATATCGTGGGGCTTATGGACACTGAAGCTTTCTTT. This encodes CASSLPNIVGLMDTEAFF.

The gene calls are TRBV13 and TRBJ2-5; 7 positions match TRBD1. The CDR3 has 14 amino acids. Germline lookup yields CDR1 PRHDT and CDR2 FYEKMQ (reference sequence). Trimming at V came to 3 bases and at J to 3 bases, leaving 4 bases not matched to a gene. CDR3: CASSFRGFEETQYF. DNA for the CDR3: TGTGCCAGCAGCTTCAGGGGGTTCGAAGAGACCCAGTACTTC.

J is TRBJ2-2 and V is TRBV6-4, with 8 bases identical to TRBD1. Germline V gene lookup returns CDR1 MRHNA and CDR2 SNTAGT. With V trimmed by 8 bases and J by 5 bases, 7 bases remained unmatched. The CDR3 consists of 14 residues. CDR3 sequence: CASRQGKGTGELFF. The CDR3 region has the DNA TGTGCCAGCCGACAGGGGAAGGGGACCGGGGAGCTGTTTTTT.

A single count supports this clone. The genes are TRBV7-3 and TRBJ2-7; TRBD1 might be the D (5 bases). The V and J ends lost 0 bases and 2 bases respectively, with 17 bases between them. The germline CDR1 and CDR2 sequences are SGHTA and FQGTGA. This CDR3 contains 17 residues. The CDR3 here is CASSLTGPATATYEQYF. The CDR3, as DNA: TGTGCCAGCAGCTTAACGGGCCCGGCGACAGCCACCTACGAGCAGTACTTC.

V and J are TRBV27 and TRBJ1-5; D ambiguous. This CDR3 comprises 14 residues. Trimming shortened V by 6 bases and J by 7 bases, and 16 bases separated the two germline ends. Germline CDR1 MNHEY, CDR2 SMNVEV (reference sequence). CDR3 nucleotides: TGTGCCAGCAGGGCGGGAACTTTTACGCAGCCCCAGCATTTT. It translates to CASRAGTFTQPQHF.

The CDR3, as DNA: TGCGCCAGCAGCCAAGACCCTCAGGGGCGCCTGGGAGAGACCCAGTACTTC. As protein: CASSQDPQGRLGETQYF. The chain uses TRBV4-1 and TRBJ2-5; tentative D call: TRBD1 (6 bases). The CDR3 is made up of 17 amino acids. Trimming cost V 0 bases and J 4 bases, with 18 bases left between them. Looked up from germline, CDR1 is MGHRA and CDR2 is YSYEKL.

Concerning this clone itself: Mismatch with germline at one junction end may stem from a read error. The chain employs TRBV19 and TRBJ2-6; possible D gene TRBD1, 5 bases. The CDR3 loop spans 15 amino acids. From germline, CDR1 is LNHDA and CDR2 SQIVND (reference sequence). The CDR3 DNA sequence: TGTGCCAGTAGTAGGGATGGCTCTGGGGCCAACGGCCTGACTTTC. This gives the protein CASSRDGSGANGLTF. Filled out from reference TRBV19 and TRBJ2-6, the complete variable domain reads DGGITQSPKYLFRKEGQNVTLSCEQNLNHDAMYWYRQDPGQGLRLIYYSQIVNDFQKGDIAEGYSVSREKKESFPLTVTSAQKNPTAFYLCASSRDGSGANGLTFGAGSRLTVL.

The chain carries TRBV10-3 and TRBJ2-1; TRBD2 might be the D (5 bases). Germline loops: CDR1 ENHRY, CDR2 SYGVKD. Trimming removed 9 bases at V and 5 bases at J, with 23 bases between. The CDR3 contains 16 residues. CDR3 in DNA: TGTGCCATAAGTCCGGAGTACGGGGTCTCTAACAATGAGCAGTTCTTC. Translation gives CAISPEYGVSNNEQFF.